This T cell receptor (beta chain) was sequenced during a study of response to subunit inactivated influenza vaccine. MiXCR was run by TCRdb on the RT-PCR reads, yielding one entry per CDR3 protein. The sample contains hundreds of thousands of distinct CDR3 sequences, approximately 18% of which appear only once. This clonotype was found many times. The CDR3 has 13 amino acids. Trimming left V 5 bases short and J 4 bases short, with 10 bases between. The germline CDR1 and CDR2 sequences are SGHTA and FQGNSA. The source of this sequence is a man aged 45-60 years who received an inactivated influenza vaccine. Sample: PBMCs from blood, taken roughly 5 days after vaccination. This chain links TRBV7-2 with TRBJ2-3; D uncertain. DNA of the CDR3: TGTGCCAGCAGCCCTAGAAAGGCAGATACGCAGTATTTT. Translation gives CASSPRKADTQYF.